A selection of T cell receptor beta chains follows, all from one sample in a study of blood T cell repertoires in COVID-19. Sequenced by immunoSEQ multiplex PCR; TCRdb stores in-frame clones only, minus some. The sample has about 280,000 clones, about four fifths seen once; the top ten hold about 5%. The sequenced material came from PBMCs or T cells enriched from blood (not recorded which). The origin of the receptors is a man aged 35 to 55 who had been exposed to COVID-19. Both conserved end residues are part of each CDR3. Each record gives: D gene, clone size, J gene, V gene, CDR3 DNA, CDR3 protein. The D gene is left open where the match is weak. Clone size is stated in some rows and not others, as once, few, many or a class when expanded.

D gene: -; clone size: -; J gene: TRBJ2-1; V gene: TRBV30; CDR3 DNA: TGTGCCTGGAGTGTACTTGACTACAATGAGCAGTTCTTC; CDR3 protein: CAWSVLDYNEQFF
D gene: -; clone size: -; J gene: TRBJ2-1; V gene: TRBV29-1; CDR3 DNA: TGCAGCGCCGGAGAAGGCAATGAGCAGTTCTTC; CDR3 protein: CSAGEGNEQFF
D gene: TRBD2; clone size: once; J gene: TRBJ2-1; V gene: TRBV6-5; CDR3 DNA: TGTGCCAGCAGGCTTATGACACTAGCGGGGAATGAGCAGTTCTTC; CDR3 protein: CASRLMTLAGNEQFF
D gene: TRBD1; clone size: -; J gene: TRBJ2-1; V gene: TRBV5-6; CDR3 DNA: TGTGCCAGCAGCTCTACAGGGGGCGAGGTGGCTCACAATGAGCAGTTCTTC; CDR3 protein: CASSSTGGEVAHNEQFF
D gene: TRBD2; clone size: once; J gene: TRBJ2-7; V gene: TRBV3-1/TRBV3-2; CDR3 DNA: TGTGCCAGCAGCCGCGGACTAGTCCGGTACGAGCAGTACTTC; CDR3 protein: CASSRGLVRYEQYF
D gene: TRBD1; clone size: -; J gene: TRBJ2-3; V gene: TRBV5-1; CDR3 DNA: TGCGCCAGCAGCTGGGACAGATCCACAGATACGCAGTATTTT; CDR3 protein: CASSWDRSTDTQYF
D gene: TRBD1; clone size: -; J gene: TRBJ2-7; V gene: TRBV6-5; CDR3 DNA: TGTGTTGTCTGGACAGGGGGATACTACGAGCAGTACTTC; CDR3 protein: CVVWTGGYYEQYF
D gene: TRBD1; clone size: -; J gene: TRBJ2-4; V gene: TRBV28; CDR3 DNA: TGTGCCAGCAGTGCAGGGGGTTCGGACATTCAGTACTTC; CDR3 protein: CASSAGGSDIQYF
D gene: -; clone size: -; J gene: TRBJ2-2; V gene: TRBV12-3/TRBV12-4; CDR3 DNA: TGTGCCATAAACACCGGGGAGCTGTTTTTT; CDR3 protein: CAINTGELFF
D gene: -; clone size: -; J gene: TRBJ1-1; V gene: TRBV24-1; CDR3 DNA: TGTGCCACCGGGGAGGGCACTGAAGCTTTCTTT; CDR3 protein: CATGEGTEAFF
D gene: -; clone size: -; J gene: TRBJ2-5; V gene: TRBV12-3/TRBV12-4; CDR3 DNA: TGTGCCAGCAGCCCCGGTTGGACCCAGTACTTC; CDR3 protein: CASSPGWTQYF
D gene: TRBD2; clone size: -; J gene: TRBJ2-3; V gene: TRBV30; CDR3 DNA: TGTGCCTGGAGCGCGGGAGGGCCCACAGATACGCAGTATTTT; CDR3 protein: CAWSAGGPTDTQYF
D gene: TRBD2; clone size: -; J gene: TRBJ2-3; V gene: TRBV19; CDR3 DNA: TGTGCCAGTAGTCTGGGAGGGCCCGATACGCAGTATTTT; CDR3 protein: CASSLGGPDTQYF
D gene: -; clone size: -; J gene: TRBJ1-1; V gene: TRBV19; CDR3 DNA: TGTGCCAGTAGTAACGCGAGGATCAGGGCATCCACTGAAGCTTTCTTT; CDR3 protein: CASSNARIRASTEAFF
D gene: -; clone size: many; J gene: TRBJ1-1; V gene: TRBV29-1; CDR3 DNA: TGCAGCGTTGGCGATGGAGGGTATATCACTGAAGCTTTCTTT; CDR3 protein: CSVGDGGYITEAFF
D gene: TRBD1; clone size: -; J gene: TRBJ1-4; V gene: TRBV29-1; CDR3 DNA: TGCAGCGCGACGGGACAGGGGGGTGAAAAACTGTTTTTT; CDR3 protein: CSATGQGGEKLFF
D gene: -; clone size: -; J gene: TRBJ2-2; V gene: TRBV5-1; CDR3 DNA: TGCGCCAGCAGCGCCCGGGAGAACACCGGGGAGCTGTTTTTT; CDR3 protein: CASSARENTGELFF
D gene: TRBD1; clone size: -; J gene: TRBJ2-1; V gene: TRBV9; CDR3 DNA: TGTGCCAGCAGCGCGGGACAGGTGATTGCCAATGAGCAGTTCTTC; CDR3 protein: CASSAGQVIANEQFF
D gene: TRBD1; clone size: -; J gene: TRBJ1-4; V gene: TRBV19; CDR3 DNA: TGTGCCAGTACTAACCCGACAGGGGGCAATGAAAAACTGTTTTTT; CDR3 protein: CASTNPTGGNEKLFF
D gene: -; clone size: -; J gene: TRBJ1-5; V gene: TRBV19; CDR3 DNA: TGTGCCAGTAGTATAGGTCAGGTCTATCCGCCCCAGCCCCAGCATTTT; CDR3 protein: CASSIGQVYPPQPQHF
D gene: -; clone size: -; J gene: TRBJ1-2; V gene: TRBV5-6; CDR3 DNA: TGTGCCAGCAGCAGGACAATGACAGCCAACTATGGCTACACCTTC; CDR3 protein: CASSRTMTANYGYTF
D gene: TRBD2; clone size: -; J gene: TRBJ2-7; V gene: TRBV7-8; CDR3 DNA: TGTGCCAGCAGCGCCTCGGGACTAGCGGGATCCTACGAGCAGTACTTC; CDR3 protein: CASSASGLAGSYEQYF
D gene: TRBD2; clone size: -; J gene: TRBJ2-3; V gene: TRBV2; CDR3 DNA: TGTGCCAGCAGGGTTAGCGGGGGATACACAGATACGCAGTATTTT; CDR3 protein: CASRVSGGYTDTQYF
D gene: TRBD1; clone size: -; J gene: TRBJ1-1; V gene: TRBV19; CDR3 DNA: TGTGCCAGCCGCAGGGGGCGAATAATACTGAACACTGAAGCTTTCTTT; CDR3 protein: CASRRGRIILNTEAFF
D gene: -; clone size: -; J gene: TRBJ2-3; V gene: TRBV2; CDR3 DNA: TGTGCCAGCACCCCGAAGGACCGTCGGGATGTCTCAGATACGCAGTATTTT; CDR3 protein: CASTPKDRRDVSDTQYF